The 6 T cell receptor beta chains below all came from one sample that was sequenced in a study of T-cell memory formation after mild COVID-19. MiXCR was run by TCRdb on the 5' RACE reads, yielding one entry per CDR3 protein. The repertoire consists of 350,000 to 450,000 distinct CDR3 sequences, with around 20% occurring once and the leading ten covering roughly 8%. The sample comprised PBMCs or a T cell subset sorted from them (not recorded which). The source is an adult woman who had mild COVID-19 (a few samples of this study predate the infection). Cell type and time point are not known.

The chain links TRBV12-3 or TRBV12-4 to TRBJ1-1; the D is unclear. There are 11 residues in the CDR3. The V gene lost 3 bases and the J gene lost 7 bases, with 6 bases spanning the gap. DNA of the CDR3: TGTGCCAGCAGTTTGTCAGGTGAAGCTTTCTTT. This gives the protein CASSLSGEAFF.

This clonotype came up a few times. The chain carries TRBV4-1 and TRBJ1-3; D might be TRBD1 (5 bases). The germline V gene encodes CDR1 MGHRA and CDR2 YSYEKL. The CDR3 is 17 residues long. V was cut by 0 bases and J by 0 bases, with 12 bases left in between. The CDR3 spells CASSQDWGGPSGNTIYF. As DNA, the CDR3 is TGCGCCAGCAGCCAAGATTGGGGGGGACCCTCTGGAAACACCATATATTTT.

Written as DNA, the CDR3 is TGTGCCAGCTCACCAGGGCAGGACGGGGAGCTGTTTTTT. It translates to CASSPGQDGELFF. This rearrangement joins TRBV18 to TRBJ2-2; D unclear. V gave up 2 bases and J gave up 7 bases, with 8 bases separating them. Germline values: CDR1 KGHSH, CDR2 LQKENI. CDR3 size: 13 residues.

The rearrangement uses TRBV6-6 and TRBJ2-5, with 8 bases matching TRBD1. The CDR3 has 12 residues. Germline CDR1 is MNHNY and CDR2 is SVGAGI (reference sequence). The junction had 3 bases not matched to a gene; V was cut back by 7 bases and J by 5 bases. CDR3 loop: CASTAGGETQYF. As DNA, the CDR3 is TGTGCCAGCACCGCAGGGGGCGAGACCCAGTACTTC.

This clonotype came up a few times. CDR3 sequence (DNA): TGTGCCACCAGCAGAGTAGCAGGATATACTGAAGCTTTCTTT. Encoded protein: CATSRVAGYTEAFF. The chain uses TRBV15 and TRBJ1-1; D remains ambiguous. Germline V gene data show CDR1 as LNHNV and CDR2 as YYDKDF (reference sequence). V lost 1 base and J 5 bases, leaving 11 bases between the germline ends. This CDR3 has 14 amino acids.

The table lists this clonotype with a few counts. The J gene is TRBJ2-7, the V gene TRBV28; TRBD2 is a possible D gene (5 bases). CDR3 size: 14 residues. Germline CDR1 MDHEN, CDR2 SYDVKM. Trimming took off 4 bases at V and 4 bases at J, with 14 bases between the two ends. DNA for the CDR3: TGTGCCAGCAGTTCCCCCGAGGGTCTATACGAGCAGTACTTC. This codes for CASSSPEGLYEQYF.